This T cell receptor (beta chain) came from a study of beta chain features in type 1 diabetes. Concerning this clone: The target antigen is unknown.

The study reverse transcribed the entire isolated RNA, so it sequenced expressed TCRB transcripts. Sequenced by immunoSEQ multiplex PCR; TCRdb stores in-frame clones only, minus some. The profile shows around 650,000 clones, around 11% of them singletons. Study conclusions and caveats: Type 1 diabetes patients showed a moderate but significant shortening of TCRB CDR3s in all four CD4+ subsets.

Germline trimming cut 2 bases from V and 5 bases from J; bases unmatched to any gene: 0. The CDR3 sequence is 13 residues long. Germline loops: CDR1 SEHNR, CDR2 FQNEAQ (reference sequence). This chain joins TRBV7-9 and TRBJ2-1; 7 positions agree with TRBD1. This TCR was sampled from a young man with type 1 diabetes. The specimen was naive CD4+ T cells from blood. In DNA, the CDR3 is TGTGCCAGCAGCTTAACAGGGGACAATGAGCAGTTCTTC. The encoded protein is CASSLTGDNEQFF.